This passage covers 11 T cell receptor beta chains from one sample sequenced in a study of long-term antiretroviral therapy in people with HIV. Run at survey level, the immunoSEQ assay was version v3.0. Only in-frame clones appear in the TCRdb table, and some are missing; sequencing was by immunoSEQ multiplex PCR. Among roughly 16,000 clones listed, roughly 95% were seen once. Sequenced here: unsorted PBMCs, sampled approximately 11 years after starting antiretroviral therapy. The receptor source for this set is a man between 25 and 39 years old with HIV.

The CDR3 spells CASSSDRGYWNSPLHF. The DNA of the CDR3 is TGTGCCAGCAGCTCCGACAGGGGGTATTGGAATTCACCCCTCCACTTT. This sequence joins TRBV7-9 and TRBJ1-6, with 9 bases matching TRBD1. V trimming: 4 bases; J trimming: 7 bases; junction bases outside the gene matches: 8. The length of the CDR3 is 16 residues. CDR1 is SEHNR and CDR2 is FQNEAQ in the germline V gene (reference sequence). Looking up the rest from reference TRBV7-9 and TRBJ1-6 gives the full variable domain: DTGVSQNPRHKITKRGQNVTFRCDPISEHNRLYWYRQTLGQGPEFLTYFQNEAQLEKSRLLSDRFSAERPKGSFSTLEIQRTEQGDSAMYLCASSSDRGYWNSPLHFGNGTRLTVT.

The rearrangement joins TRBV19 to TRBJ2-5; tentative D call: TRBD2 (5 bases). This CDR3 comprises 15 residues. V was shortened by 8 bases and J by 1 base, with 17 bases between the two germline ends. The germline CDR1 and CDR2 sequences are LNHDA and SQIVND (reference sequence). The CDR3 DNA reads as TGTGCCAGTGGACCCGGGGAGCACCGCCAAGAGACCCAGTACTTC. Translation: CASGPGEHRQETQYF.

The chain recombines TRBV1 with TRBJ2-2; the table's D gene call, TRBD2, was not cross checked with the DNA. TRBV1 is a pseudogene locus. The CDR3 has 18 residues. The CDR3 is CTSSLPGVLAGSTGELFF. The CDR3 DNA follows: TGCACCAGCAGCCTTCCAGGGGTACTAGCGGGGAGCACCGGGGAGCTGTTTTTT.

The chain couples TRBV18 to TRBJ1-1; unclear D gene. The CDR3 is 15 residues long. Between the trimmed V and J ends, which lost 3 bases and 2 bases, there was a span of 13 bases. CDR1 is KGHSH, CDR2 LQKENI, per germline. For the CDR3, the DNA is TGTGCCAGCTCACCTATTAAAGGAGGCAACACTGAAGCTTTCTTT. Amino acids: CASSPIKGGNTEAFF.

This chain connects TRBV4-2 to TRBJ1-4, with TRBD1 matching over 10 bases. J gave up 6 bases and V 0 bases, and 4 bases lay outside the gene matches. Germline V gives CDR1 LGHNA, CDR2 YNFKEQ. This CDR3 spans 16 amino acids. The DNA of the CDR3 is TGTGCCAGCAGCCAAGATCGCGGGACAGGGGATGAAAAACTGTTTTTT. It specifies CASSQDRGTGDEKLFF.

The sample holds one count of this clone. The chain carries TRBV5-6 and TRBJ1-3, with D possibly matching TRBD1 (6 bases). The CDR3 runs 15 residues. Germline V gene data show CDR1 as SGHDT and CDR2 as YYEEEE. The ends were cut back, 3 bases at V and 4 bases at J, with 14 bases in the middle. The DNA of the CDR3 is TGTGCCAGCAGCTCCCAGGGGCGCGGGGGAAACACCATATATTTT. This codes for CASSSQGRGGNTIYF.

The V call is TRBV7-9, the J call TRBJ1-2, with D maybe TRBD1 (5 bases). The CDR3 loop spans 13 amino acids. In germline, CDR1 is SEHNR, CDR2 FQNEAQ (reference sequence). V was cut by 5 bases and J by 3 bases, with 10 bases left in between. This CDR3 reads CASSPRDHYGYTF. Written as DNA, the CDR3 is TGTGCCAGCAGCCCCAGGGACCACTATGGCTACACCTTC.

This clone was recorded once. The chain links TRBV5-6 to TRBJ1-2; TRBD1 is a possible D gene (6 bases). Per germline, CDR1 SGHDT and CDR2 YYEEEE. Trimming removed 0 bases from V and 12 bases from J, with 18 bases in between. This CDR3 is 14 amino acids long. Here the CDR3 reads CASSLVPTGSAHTF. The CDR3 DNA is TGTGCCAGCAGCTTGGTTCCTACAGGGTCGGCGCACACCTTC.

This chain joins TRBV28 and TRBJ1-2; D remains unclear. The CDR3 covers 12 residues. Germline assignment: CDR1 MDHEN and CDR2 SYDVKM. V shed 4 bases and J shed 5 bases, with 8 bases lying between them. CDR3 nucleotide sequence: TGTGCCAGCAGTTCCGACCGGTATGGCTACACCTTC. It translates to CASSSDRYGYTF.

This CDR3 reads CASRTSNTEAFF. The DNA of the CDR3 is TGTGCCAGCAGGACATCGAACACTGAAGCTTTCTTT. V and J are TRBV5-5 and TRBJ1-1; D is ambiguous. The CDR3 has 12 amino acids. Trimming pared 5 bases from V and 1 base from J, leaving 6 bases between. CDR1 is SGHKS and CDR2 is YYEKEE in the germline V gene (reference sequence).

The CDR3 reads CASSLLDRSNSGANVLTF. The DNA of the CDR3 is TGTGCCAGCAGCCTCTTGGACAGATCCAACTCTGGGGCCAACGTCCTGACTTTC. The V gene is TRBV4-2, the J gene TRBJ2-6, with D possibly TRBD1 on 6 matching bases. Germline values: CDR1 LGHNA, CDR2 YNFKEQ. V was pared by 4 bases and J by 0 bases, with 16 bases between. The CDR3 is made up of 18 amino acids.